The clone carrying this T cell receptor (beta chain) turned up a few times. No antigen is known for it. This entry is derived from a study of post-analysis software for immune sequencing data. Study outcomes and limitations: Patients had higher frequencies than controls of a handful of TRBV segments, including TRBV5-6, TRBV5-1 and TRBV20-1. Samples sharing a preparation batch grouped tightly together when assessed by F measure.

Built from TCR beta cDNA, the libraries had unique molecular identifiers in them. MiXCR, applied by TCRdb to the PCR reads, yields one record per CDR3 protein. Counted here are roughly 800,000 distinct CDR3 sequences, roughly 50% occurring once; the ten biggest clones make up 4.9%. V was clipped by 5 bases and J by 11 bases; unmatched bases: 10. The CDR3 contains 13 residues. CDR1 is SGHTA and CDR2 is FQGNSA in the germline V gene. The receptor's source is a girl aged 10 to 17 with multiple sclerosis. The sequenced sample consisted of blood. The chain carries TRBV7-2 and TRBJ2-5; 8 bases line up with TRBD1. CDR3 coding DNA: TGTGCCAGCAGCCCGGACAGGGTCTATGTGCAGTACTTC. This gives the protein CASSPDRVYVQYF. The full variable domain, rest sourced from reference TRBV7-2 and TRBJ2-5, is GAGVSQSPSNKVTEKGKDVELRCDPISGHTALYWYRQSLGQGLEFLIYFQGNSAPDKSGLPSDRFSAERTGGSVSTLTIQRTQQEDSAVYLCASSPDRVYVQYFGPGTRLLVL.